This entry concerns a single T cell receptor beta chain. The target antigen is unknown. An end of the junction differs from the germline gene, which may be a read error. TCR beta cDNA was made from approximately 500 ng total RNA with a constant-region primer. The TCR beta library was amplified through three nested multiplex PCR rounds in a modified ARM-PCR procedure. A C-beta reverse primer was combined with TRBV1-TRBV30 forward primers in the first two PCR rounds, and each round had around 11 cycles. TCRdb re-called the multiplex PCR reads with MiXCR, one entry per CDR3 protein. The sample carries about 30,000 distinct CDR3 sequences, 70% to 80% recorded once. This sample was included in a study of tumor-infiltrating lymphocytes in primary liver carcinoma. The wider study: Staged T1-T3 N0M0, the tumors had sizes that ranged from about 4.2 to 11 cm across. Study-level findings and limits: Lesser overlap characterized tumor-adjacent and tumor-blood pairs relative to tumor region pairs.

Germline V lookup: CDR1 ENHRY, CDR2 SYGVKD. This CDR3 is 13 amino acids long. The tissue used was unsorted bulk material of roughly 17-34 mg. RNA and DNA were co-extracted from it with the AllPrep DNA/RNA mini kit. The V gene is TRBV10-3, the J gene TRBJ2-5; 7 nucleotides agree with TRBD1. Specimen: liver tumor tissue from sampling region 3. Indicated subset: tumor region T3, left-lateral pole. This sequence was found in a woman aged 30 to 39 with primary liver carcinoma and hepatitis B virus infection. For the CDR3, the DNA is TGTGTCATCAGTGGGACAACAGGGGAGATCCAGTACTTC. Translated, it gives CVISGTTGEIQYF.